The T cell receptor (beta chain) under discussion was sequenced for a study of cytomegalovirus exposure and HLA in healthy donors. For the study at large: The early release's HLA-typed donors yielded 65 million to 85 million unique TCRs. General study findings and limits: Upon later analysis, TCR association rates were observed to vary by HLA locus, being highest for DRB1 and lowest for HLA-C. The study labeled 150 to 200 TCR beta chains cytomegalovirus-associated. As confirmed in vitro, a few CMV-associated chains were specific for CMV antigens.

The PCR contained 60 Vbeta and 13 Jbeta primers. Assay used: immunoSEQ multiplex PCR; TCRdb lists only in-frame clones, some missing. The sample records approximately 190,000 clones, roughly 86% being singletons. The V gene's germline CDR1 is SGDLS and CDR2 YYNGEE. The J segment lost 6 bases and the V segment lost 4 bases, leaving 8 bases of the junction unmatched. This CDR3 spans 15 amino acids. Note on this clone: Its antigen is not identified.

This TCR derives from a man in his forties or fifties in good health and CMV-seropositive. Sequencing was done on a sample of PBMCs. The J gene is TRBJ2-2, the V gene TRBV9; 8 positions match TRBD1. In DNA, the CDR3 is TGTGCCAGCAGCCCCTCAGGACAGGGCGCCGGGGAGCTGTTTTTT. Translating gives CASSPSGQGAGELFF. The full variable domain, in which reference TRBV9 and TRBJ2-2 provide the parts outside the CDR3, is DSGVTQTPKHLITATGQRVTLRCSPRSGDLSVYWYQQSLDQGLQFLIQYYNGEERAKGNILERFSAQQFPDLHSELNLSSLELGDSALYFCASSPSGQGAGELFFGEGSRLTVL.